This paragraph reports one T cell receptor beta chain. This sample was taken from a study of blood T cell repertoires in COVID-19. Exposed volunteers were people who met a COVID-19 case within 2 weeks before study entry. Sequenced by immunoSEQ multiplex PCR; TCRdb stores in-frame clones only, minus some. The sample holds around 170,000 clones, 80% seen once. The TCR comes from a man aged 55-75 years who had been exposed to COVID-19. The sample was PBMCs or T cells enriched from blood (not recorded which).

The DNA of the CDR3 is TGTGCCAGTTCCAACGAGCCCTACACTGAAGCTTTCTTT. Protein sequence: CASSNEPYTEAFF. The gene calls are TRBV19 and TRBJ1-1; D is unresolved. V was pared by 8 bases and J by 3 bases, with 13 bases between. The CDR3 sequence is 13 residues long. Germline CDR1 LNHDA, CDR2 SQIVND (reference sequence).